These 27 T cell receptor beta chains were all obtained from the same sample, sequenced in a study of shared clonotypes between healthy human individuals. TCRdb keeps only in-frame clones here, not all; method: immunoSEQ multiplex PCR. The data hold about 490,000 clones, with about 82% observed a single time. The sequencing input was PBMCs. Source of these receptors: a woman aged 35 to 49 in good health. Some clones in this sample may be carry-over from other donors' samples.

CDR3 coding DNA: TGTGCCAGCAGTTTACGGGGGTTAGCGGGAACCGATACGCAGTATTTT. Translating it yields CASSLRGLAGTDTQYF. The chain recombines TRBV27 with TRBJ2-3; the match to TRBD2 covers 8 bases. The CDR3 has 16 amino acids. With 2 bases clipped from V and 6 bases from J, the junction kept 10 bases outside the gene matches. CDR1 is MNHEY, CDR2 SMNVEV, per germline (reference sequence).

The chain carries TRBV7-9 and TRBJ1-6; D uncertain. V lost 3 bases, J lost 9 bases, and 6 bases lay in between. CDR1 and CDR2 from the germline V gene are SEHNR and FQNEAQ (reference sequence). This CDR3 is 12 amino acids long. The CDR3 DNA is TGTGCCAGCAGCTTTCACAGTTCACCCCTCCACTTT. Amino acid sequence: CASSFHSSPLHF.

CDR3 sequence: CASSTPGTGYTGYTF. CDR3 coding DNA: TGTGCCAGCAGCACACCCGGGACAGGGTATACTGGCTACACCTTC. The chain couples TRBV5-4 to TRBJ1-2; 9 nucleotides line up with TRBD1. The junction had 11 bases not matched to a gene; V was cut back by 4 bases and J by 7 bases. The germline V gene has CDR1 SGHNT and CDR2 YYREEE (reference sequence). The CDR3 is 15 amino acids.

This chain connects TRBV2 to TRBJ1-3; D gene ambiguous. V lost 7 bases and J 0 bases, leaving 13 bases between the germline ends. The germline V gene encodes CDR1 SNHLY and CDR2 FYNNEI. The CDR3 has 15 amino acids. DNA for the CDR3: TGTGCCAGCACAGGCAGCCATAGCTCTGGAAACACCATATATTTT. Amino acids: CASTGSHSSGNTIYF.

The chain carries TRBV30 and TRBJ2-2; D unclear. Trimming took off 8 bases at V and 7 bases at J, with 20 bases between the two ends. Germline-derived CDR1 and CDR2 are GTSNPN and SVGIG (reference sequence). This CDR3 region has 14 residues. This chain's CDR3 is CATNRDWSDGELFF. As DNA, the CDR3 is TGTGCCACCAACAGAGATTGGAGTGACGGGGAGCTGTTTTTT.

A remark on this clone: The junction differs from germline at one of its ends, possibly a read error. The rearrangement uses TRBV9 and TRBJ1-3, with 8 bases identical to TRBD1. The CDR3 runs 17 residues. From germline, CDR1 is SGDLS and CDR2 YYNGEE. The CDR3 DNA sequence: TGTGCCGGCAGCGCCCAGGACAGGGCAGGCTCTGGAAACACCATATATTTT. This codes for CAGSAQDRAGSGNTIYF.

This clone was seen only once. V and J are TRBV7-2 and TRBJ2-2, with D tentatively TRBD2 (6 bases). The length of the CDR3 is 16 residues. Trimming left V 2 bases short and J 0 bases short, with 10 bases between. Germline V gene data show CDR1 as SGHTA and CDR2 as FQGNSA. The CDR3 DNA reads TGTGCCAGCAGCTTATCCCTAGCGTCGAACACCGGGGAGCTGTTTTTT. This gives the protein CASSLSLASNTGELFF.

The V gene is TRBV9, the J gene TRBJ2-4; D not resolved. Germline-derived CDR1 and CDR2 are SGDLS and YYNGEE. V shed 0 bases and J shed 9 bases, with 10 bases lying between them. CDR3 length: 13 amino acids. CDR3 coding DNA: TGTGCCAGCAGCGTAGAATCGAGCAGCATTCAGTACTTC. Its translation is CASSVESSSIQYF. Complete variable domain (other parts from reference TRBV9 and TRBJ2-4): DSGVTQTPKHLITATGQRVTLRCSPRSGDLSVYWYQQSLDQGLQFLIQYYNGEERAKGNILERFSAQQFPDLHSELNLSSLELGDSALYFCASSVESSSIQYFGAGTRLSVL.

The chain links TRBV5-1 to TRBJ2-3, with 8 positions matching TRBD1. The CDR3 loop spans 16 amino acids. With 2 bases clipped from V and 3 bases from J, the junction kept 8 bases outside the gene matches. From germline, CDR1 is SGHRS and CDR2 YFSETQ. This CDR3 reads CASSLAGTGRTDTQYF. Written as DNA, the CDR3 is TGCGCCAGCAGCTTAGCCGGGACAGGACGAACAGATACGCAGTATTTT.

J is TRBJ2-7 and V is TRBV7-2; D might be TRBD1 or TRBD2, each matching 5 bases. The germline CDR1 and CDR2 sequences are SGHTA and FQGNSA. V was cut by 3 bases and J by 6 bases, with 15 bases left in between. This CDR3 spans 14 amino acids. The chain's CDR3 is CASSFRGDIGEQYF. DNA of the CDR3: TGTGCCAGCAGCTTCCGGGGCGACATAGGCGAGCAGTACTTC. The variable domain in full, completed from reference TRBV7-2 and TRBJ2-7, reads GAGVSQSPSNKVTEKGKDVELRCDPISGHTALYWYRQSLGQGLEFLIYFQGNSAPDKSGLPSDRFSAERTGGSVSTLTIQRTQQEDSAVYLCASSFRGDIGEQYFGPGTRLTVT.

The chain's CDR3 is CASSYNRLKNTEAFF. CDR3 coding DNA: TGTGCCAGCAGTTACAATCGGCTGAAGAACACTGAAGCTTTCTTT. This chain uses TRBV6-5 with TRBJ1-1, with D uncertain. Germline values: CDR1 MNHEY, CDR2 SVGAGI. The V end lost 2 bases, the J end lost 1 base, and 11 bases lay between the germline ends. This CDR3 is 15 amino acids long.

The rearrangement joins TRBV7-6 to TRBJ1-2; 9 bases align to TRBD1. The CDR3 has 16 residues. Germline CDR1 and CDR2: SGHVS and FNYEAQ. Losses at the gene ends were 3 bases for V and 8 bases for J; bases not matched to a gene: 13. The CDR3 DNA reads as TGTGCCAGCAGCTTGGGACAGGGAGTGAGCTATGGCGGCTACACCTTC. This encodes CASSLGQGVSYGGYTF.

V usage is TRBV29-1 and J usage is TRBJ2-2; maybe TRBD1 (5 bases). The germline gives CDR1 SQVTM, CDR2 ANQGSEA. V lost 5 bases and J 6 bases, leaving 10 bases between the germline ends. The CDR3 spans 12 residues. CDR3 sequence: CSVRQGAGELFF. As DNA, the CDR3 is TGCAGCGTTAGGCAGGGTGCCGGGGAGCTGTTTTTT.

As regards this clone: The likely explanation is a read error, given a far larger clone one base away. The V call is TRBV5-4, the J call TRBJ2-1; D call uncertain. Per the germline V gene, CDR1 is SGHNT and CDR2 is YYREEE (reference sequence). The V end was cut by 4 bases, the J end by 10 bases, with 15 bases between. CDR3 size: 13 residues. Here the CDR3 DNA reads TGTGCCAGCAGCCAAGCTATGGGTTTGGAGCAGTTCTTC. Translated, it gives CASSQAMGLEQFF.

The V and J genes are TRBV4-3 and TRBJ2-3; 13 nucleotides line up with TRBD2. This CDR3 region has 16 residues. V was pared by 4 bases and J by 4 bases, with 5 bases of the junction left unmatched. Germline V lookup: CDR1 LGHNA, CDR2 YSLEER. In nucleotides, the CDR3 is TGCGCCAGCAGCCCCGGACTAGCGGGAGAACCAGATACGCAGTATTTT. This gives the protein CASSPGLAGEPDTQYF.

The V call is TRBV21-1, the J call TRBJ1-2; TRBD1 is taken as the D call from the table, unchecked against the DNA. TRBV21-1 is shown as a pseudogene. This CDR3 has 17 residues. CDR3 sequence (DNA): TGTGCCAGCAGCCCGAAGTGTGGACAGCCTGCTAACTATGGCTACACCTTC. The encoded protein is CASSPKCGQPANYGYTF.

This clone was counted only a few times. The chain links TRBV18 to TRBJ1-5, with TRBD1 matching over 7 bases. The CDR3 runs 16 residues. After removal of 4 bases from V and 1 base from J, the junction contained 7 bases not matched to a gene. The V gene's germline CDR1 is KGHSH and CDR2 LQKENI. The DNA for the CDR3 is TGTGCCAGCTCACAAAACAGGGGTGGAAGCAATCAGCCCCAGCATTTT. Residues: CASSQNRGGSNQPQHF.

This chain uses TRBV6-5 with TRBJ2-7; D tentatively reads TRBD1 or TRBD2 (5 bases each). V gave up 0 bases and J gave up 1 base, with 13 bases separating them. Per the germline V gene, CDR1 is MNHEY and CDR2 is SVGAGI. This CDR3 has 16 amino acids. DNA for the CDR3: TGTGCCAGCAGTTACTCGTTTATGGGGGTTTCCTACGAGCAGTACTTC. Protein product: CASSYSFMGVSYEQYF.

J is TRBJ2-1 and V is TRBV30; a weak D match, TRBD2 (6 bases). Germline CDR1 is GTSNPN and CDR2 is SVGIG (reference sequence). The germline V and J ends were trimmed by 5 bases and 8 bases, with 16 bases remaining between them. This CDR3 region has 13 residues. CDR3 in amino acids: CAWSGTAPYEQFF. The CDR3 bases are TGTGCCTGGTCCGGGACTGCCCCTTATGAGCAGTTCTTC.

This clone was seen only once. The rearrangement uses TRBV6-4 and TRBJ1-1, with unresolved D. V gave up 7 bases and J gave up 7 bases, with 10 bases separating them. Germline-derived CDR1 and CDR2 are MRHNA and SNTAGT. The CDR3 consists of 11 residues. CDR3 amino acids: CASTFIVEAFF. The CDR3 DNA follows: TGTGCCAGCACCTTTATAGTTGAAGCTTTCTTT.

V usage is TRBV10-2 and J usage is TRBJ2-7, with 10 bases fitting TRBD2. CDR1 is WSHSY and CDR2 is SAAADI in the germline V gene. This CDR3 comprises 14 residues. With V trimmed by 7 bases and J by 5 bases, 8 bases remained unmatched. This CDR3 is CASTPGLAWHEQYF. The CDR3 bases are TGCGCCAGCACTCCGGGACTAGCGTGGCACGAGCAGTACTTC.

This rearrangement joins TRBV2 to TRBJ2-1; TRBD1 matches 8 bases. Trimming cost V 2 bases and J 9 bases; bases outside gene matches: 6. This CDR3 comprises 14 residues. Germline CDR1 and CDR2: SNHLY and FYNNEI. The CDR3 is CASSERQGAVEQFF. The CDR3 DNA follows: TGTGCCAGCAGTGAACGTCAGGGGGCAGTTGAGCAGTTCTTC.

The rearrangement links TRBV28 to TRBJ2-7; TRBD1 matches at 7 bases. The CDR3 spans 15 residues. J was trimmed by 0 bases and V by 2 bases; bases with no gene match: 4. Germline assignment: CDR1 MDHEN and CDR2 SYDVKM. This chain's CDR3 is CASSLVDRDSYEQYF. The CDR3 region has the DNA TGTGCCAGCAGTTTAGTCGACAGGGACTCCTACGAGCAGTACTTC.

On this clone itself: This likely came from a read error, as a far larger clone is one base away. Other DNA sequences within the sample encode an identical CDR3. V usage is TRBV29-1 and J usage is TRBJ2-7; the D gene is possibly TRBD1 (6 bases). Germline CDR1 reads SQVTM; CDR2 reads ANQGSEA. The CDR3 spans 14 residues. The CDR3 DNA sequence: TGCAGCGTGGGGACGGGACAAATGAACTACGAGCAGTACTTT. Its protein is CSVGTGQMNYEQYF.

The chain is built from TRBV6-5 and TRBJ2-1, with TRBD2 matching 7 bases. The germline V gene has CDR1 MNHEY and CDR2 SVGAGI. The CDR3 is made up of 13 amino acids. The CDR3 reads CAVVASGYNEQFF. The CDR3 DNA reads TGTGCAGTGGTGGCTAGCGGTTACAATGAGCAGTTCTTC.

This clone was seen more than once but under ten times. The same CDR3 also results from other DNA sequences found in this sample. This chain connects TRBV5-1 to TRBJ1-2; TRBD1 matches 7 bases. Germline lookup yields CDR1 SGHRS and CDR2 YFSETQ. The CDR3 is 14 residues long. With V trimmed by 4 bases and J by 2 bases, 5 bases remained unmatched. CDR3: CASSPQGGNYGYTF. CDR3 nucleotides: TGCGCCAGCAGCCCTCAGGGGGGGAACTATGGCTACACCTTC.

This clone was seen many times. The V gene is TRBV7-9, the J gene TRBJ2-1; 7 bases are shared with TRBD2. The CDR3 extends over 15 amino acids. CDR1 and CDR2 from the germline V gene are SEHNR and FQNEAQ (reference sequence). The junction had 10 bases not matched to a gene; V was cut back by 3 bases and J by 8 bases. CDR3 residues: CASSFGAGVGDEQFF. As DNA, the CDR3 is TGTGCCAGCAGCTTTGGGGCGGGAGTAGGTGATGAGCAGTTCTTC.